A single sample is the source of the 30 T cell receptor beta chains below, sequenced in a study of cytomegalovirus exposure and HLA in healthy donors. Here immunoSEQ multiplex PCR was the method, and the copy in TCRdb shows in-frame clones only, minus some. In the table there are about 240,000 clones, about 86% of which are singletons. The sample consisted of PBMCs. The source is a young man in good health and CMV-seronegative.

J is TRBJ2-5 and V is TRBV6-5, with 7 bases matching TRBD1. Germline values: CDR1 MNHEY, CDR2 SVGAGI. Germline trimming cut 6 bases from V and 7 bases from J; bases unmatched to any gene: 8. This CDR3 is built from 13 residues. CDR3 bases: TGTGCCAGCAGCCCCAGACAGGGCCGGACCCAGTACTTC. Translation: CASSPRQGRTQYF.

This chain joins TRBV6-5 and TRBJ2-3, with a possible D match to TRBD2 (7 bases). V dropped 10 bases and J dropped 0 bases, with 17 bases sitting between them. The CDR3 is made up of 15 amino acids. Per germline, CDR1 MNHEY and CDR2 SVGAGI. CDR3 DNA sequence: TGTGCCACGTCGACGGGGGGCCTAAGCACAGATACGCAGTATTTT. It translates to CATSTGGLSTDTQYF.

The chain links TRBV5-8 to TRBJ1-5, with 8 positions matching TRBD1. Germline CDR1 SGHTS, CDR2 YDEGEE. The CDR3 consists of 16 residues. V was clipped by 3 bases and J by 7 bases; unmatched bases: 12. For the CDR3, the DNA is TGTGCCAGCAGCTGGCCCGGCAGGGGGCGGGGGCAGCCCCAGCATTTT. Translated, it gives CASSWPGRGRGQPQHF.

The chain employs TRBV9 and TRBJ1-2; D not certain. In germline, CDR1 is SGDLS, CDR2 YYNGEE. The germline V and J ends were trimmed by 2 bases and 0 bases, with 8 bases remaining between them. CDR3 length: 14 residues. In DNA form, the CDR3 reads TGTGCCAGCAGCGTTGGCAGTACTAACTATGGCTACACCTTC. This gives the protein CASSVGSTNYGYTF.

This CDR3 reads CASVKREGYEQYF. As DNA, the CDR3 is TGTGCCAGCGTCAAGCGGGAGGGCTACGAGCAGTACTTC. V is TRBV2 and J is TRBJ2-7; 10 positions agree with TRBD2. CDR3 length: 13 residues. After removal of 8 bases from V and 3 bases from J, the junction contained 4 bases not matched to a gene. Germline V lookup: CDR1 SNHLY, CDR2 FYNNEI.

This chain joins TRBV6-5 and TRBJ1-2; 9 bases line up with TRBD1. Germline CDR1 reads MNHEY; CDR2 reads SVGAGI. The length of the CDR3 is 15 residues. V lost 6 bases to trimming and J lost 8 bases; unmatched junction nucleotides: 13. The CDR3 DNA reads as TGTGCCAGCAGACAACCCCCAGGACAGGGGACGGGCTACACCTTC. It codes for CASRQPPGQGTGYTF.

The V gene is TRBV27, the J gene TRBJ2-7; possible D gene TRBD2, 6 bases. V gave up 1 base and J gave up 0 bases, with 16 bases separating them. From germline, CDR1 is MNHEY and CDR2 SMNVEV (reference sequence). CDR3 size: 17 residues. CDR3: CASSLLITGSTSYEQYF. CDR3 DNA: TGTGCCAGCAGTTTATTGATAACCGGGAGCACCTCCTACGAGCAGTACTTC.

The chain is built from TRBV11-3 and TRBJ2-7; D is perhaps TRBD1 (6 bases). Looked up from germline, CDR1 is SGHNT and CDR2 is YENEEA. Trimming cost V 6 bases and J 2 bases, with 20 bases left between them. CDR3 length equals 16 residues. The CDR3 DNA follows: TGTGCCAGCAGATACCCTTACAGGGTGATGCCCTACGAGCAGTACTTC. Amino acids: CASRYPYRVMPYEQYF. The variable domain in full, with the rest retrieved from reference TRBV11-3 and TRBJ2-7, is EAGVVQSPRYKIIEKKQPVAFWCNPISGHNTLYWYLQNLGQGPELLIRYENEEAVDDSQLPKDRFSAERLKGVDSTLKIQPAELGDSAVYLCASRYPYRVMPYEQYFGPGTRLTVT.

The chain carries TRBV5-1 and TRBJ2-2; D is possibly TRBD2 (6 bases). Trimming took off 0 bases at V and 6 bases at J, with 15 bases between the two ends. CDR1 is SGHRS, CDR2 YFSETQ, per germline. The CDR3 runs 16 residues. The CDR3 DNA reads as TGCGCCAGCAGCTTGGTTGCGGGAAGGTCCTCCGGGGAGCTGTTTTTT. Amino acid sequence: CASSLVAGRSSGELFF.

The V and J genes are TRBV4-1 and TRBJ2-2; D is possibly TRBD2 (5 bases). The V and J ends lost 9 bases and 4 bases respectively, with 18 bases between them. In germline, CDR1 is MGHRA, CDR2 YSYEKL. CDR3 length: 15 residues. CDR3 residues: CASGLGGWGTGELFF. In DNA form, the CDR3 reads TGCGCCAGTGGCCTAGGCGGGTGGGGCACCGGGGAGCTGTTTTTT.

This clone was seen only once. This chain uses TRBV27 with TRBJ1-5; D is perhaps TRBD1 (5 bases). The CDR3 contains 14 residues. Trimming took 2 bases from V and 1 from J, leaving 6 bases between them. Germline CDR1 MNHEY, CDR2 SMNVEV (reference sequence). This chain's CDR3 is CASSLGGSNQPQHF. The CDR3 DNA sequence: TGTGCCAGCAGTTTAGGGGGGAGCAATCAGCCCCAGCATTTT.

Remarks on this clone: The sample contains more than one DNA sequence encoding this CDR3. J is TRBJ2-2 and V is TRBV5-4, with 10 bases identical to TRBD1. Germline V gene sequence: CDR1 SGHNT, CDR2 YYREEE (reference sequence). The V gene end was trimmed by 3 bases and the J gene end by 5 bases; junction bases not matched to a gene: 4. This CDR3 contains 15 residues. The CDR3 DNA reads as TGTGCCAGCAGCTCCGGGACAGGGGATACCGGGGAGCTGTTTTTT. It yields the protein CASSSGTGDTGELFF.

The rearrangement links TRBV27 to TRBJ2-1; 7 bases are shared with TRBD2. The CDR3 covers 14 residues. V shed 7 bases and J 8 bases; nucleotides not matched to a gene: 11. CDR1 is MNHEY, CDR2 SMNVEV, per germline (reference sequence). The CDR3: CASTRMGTTDEQFF. As DNA, the CDR3 is TGTGCCAGCACCCGCATGGGGACTACCGATGAGCAGTTCTTC.

The rearrangement links TRBV5-1 to TRBJ1-3, with TRBD1 as a possible D gene (5 bases). The V gene lost 0 bases and the J gene lost 6 bases, with 13 bases spanning the gap. CDR1 SGHRS and CDR2 YFSETQ come from the germline V gene. The CDR3 totals 15 residues. The DNA of the CDR3 is TGCGCCAGCAGCTTGGCCGGAGACAGCTCAAACACCATATATTTT. This sequence encodes CASSLAGDSSNTIYF.

This clone was seen only a few times. This chain joins TRBV5-1 and TRBJ1-6; 7 positions agree with TRBD1. The CDR3 extends over 16 amino acids. V lost 0 bases, J lost 10 bases, and 10 bases stayed unmatched. CDR1 is SGHRS, CDR2 YFSETQ, per germline. In DNA form, the CDR3 reads TGCGCCAGCAGCTTGGGGGACAGCCTCGGCGGGTCACCCCTCCACTTT. Encoded protein: CASSLGDSLGGSPLHF.

This clone was recorded a few times. The J gene is TRBJ2-7, the V gene TRBV18; no definite D call. Germline V CDR1 and CDR2: KGHSH, LQKENI. The CDR3 consists of 14 residues. Trimming cost V 0 bases and J 2 bases, with 8 bases left between them. CDR3 sequence (DNA): TGTGCCAGCTCACCACCCCCAGGCACCTACGAGCAGTACTTC. This encodes CASSPPPGTYEQYF.

In nucleotides, the CDR3 is TGTGCCAGCAGTCTTACTAGGGGGGGTGGCGGCTACGAGCAGTACTTC. Translation gives CASSLTRGGGGYEQYF. J is TRBJ2-7 and V is TRBV6-6; D is possibly TRBD2 (7 bases). Germline V gene data show CDR1 as MNHNY and CDR2 as SVGAGI (reference sequence). This CDR3 contains 16 residues. V was cut by 5 bases and J by 3 bases, with 20 bases left in between.

This rearrangement joins TRBV4-2 to TRBJ2-7, with 8 bases fitting TRBD2. From germline, CDR1 is LGHNA and CDR2 YNFKEQ. The V segment lost 3 bases and the J segment 2 bases; nucleotides outside the gene matches: 6. The CDR3 extends over 15 amino acids. The CDR3 protein is CASSHLLAGTYEQYF. DNA of the CDR3: TGTGCCAGCAGCCATCTTTTAGCGGGAACCTACGAGCAGTACTTC.

The chain employs TRBV19 and TRBJ2-3; TRBD1 matches 10 bases. The CDR3 runs 15 residues. Germline values: CDR1 LNHDA, CDR2 SQIVND (reference sequence). Losses at the gene ends were 7 bases for V and 3 bases for J; bases not matched to a gene: 7. CDR3 region: CASKPRDRGTDTQYF. The CDR3 DNA follows: TGTGCCAGTAAACCACGGGACAGGGGAACAGATACGCAGTATTTT.

CDR3 nucleotide sequence: TGTGCCAGCAGCGTCCAGGGGGCACTTCACTCTGGAAACACCATATATTTT. As protein: CASSVQGALHSGNTIYF. This chain connects TRBV9 to TRBJ1-3, with 8 bases identical to TRBD1. The CDR3 loop spans 17 amino acids. CDR1 and CDR2 (germline): SGDLS, YYNGEE. V lost 2 bases, J lost 0 bases, and 7 bases stayed unmatched.

The chain combines TRBV2 with TRBJ2-5; TRBD2 is a possible D gene (5 bases). Per germline, CDR1 SNHLY and CDR2 FYNNEI. There are 15 residues in the CDR3. Trimming took 3 bases from V and 3 from J, leaving 14 bases between them. This chain's CDR3 is CASSDLGLLKETQYF. As DNA, the CDR3 is TGTGCCAGCAGTGATCTTGGACTTTTGAAAGAGACCCAGTACTTC.

The CDR3 nucleotides read TGTGCCAGCACCTTGGGCAGGGGCTCCCTCTCTGGAAACACCATATATTTT. It specifies CASTLGRGSLSGNTIYF. The chain recombines TRBV28 with TRBJ1-3; D may be TRBD1 (6 bases). The CDR3 length is 17 residues. V was shortened by 7 bases and J by 0 bases, with 19 bases between the two germline ends. Germline lookup yields CDR1 MDHEN and CDR2 SYDVKM.

This chain connects TRBV11-3 to TRBJ2-1; D perhaps matches TRBD2 (6 bases). V was clipped by 3 bases and J by 8 bases, with 17 bases between them. The CDR3 has 15 residues. CDR1 SGHNT and CDR2 YENEEA come from the germline V gene. The CDR3 sequence: CASSFGSASFDEQFF. The CDR3 DNA follows: TGTGCCAGCAGCTTCGGGAGCGCATCCTTTGATGAGCAGTTCTTC.

The V gene is TRBV6-5, the J gene TRBJ2-7; 10 bases line up with TRBD1. The CDR3 contains 14 residues. Germline V lookup: CDR1 MNHEY, CDR2 SVGAGI. V gave up 6 bases and J gave up 6 bases; unmatched junction bases: 8. The CDR3 spells CASSRGQGKSEQYF. The CDR3 DNA sequence: TGTGCCAGCAGCCGGGGACAGGGGAAAAGCGAGCAGTACTTC.

The chain has TRBV5-1 and TRBJ2-5, with 8 positions matching TRBD1. CDR3 length: 15 residues. Germline V lookup: CDR1 SGHRS, CDR2 YFSETQ. J was trimmed by 5 bases and V by 4 bases; bases with no gene match: 10. CDR3 loop: CASSLNGQGGETQYF. CDR3 nucleotide sequence: TGCGCCAGCAGCCTCAACGGACAGGGCGGGGAGACCCAGTACTTC.

This clone occurred once. V and J are TRBV27 and TRBJ2-7, with 8 positions matching TRBD1. CDR1 and CDR2 (germline): MNHEY, SMNVEV (reference sequence). There are 15 residues in the CDR3. V dropped 5 bases and J dropped 4; count of bases not matched to a gene: 10. The CDR3 here is CASSGQGAPPYEQYF. For the CDR3, the DNA is TGTGCCAGCAGTGGTCAGGGGGCGCCACCGTACGAGCAGTACTTC.

The chain joins TRBV27 to TRBJ2-7, with a possible D match to TRBD1 (6 bases). The CDR3 has 13 amino acids. Germline V lookup: CDR1 MNHEY, CDR2 SMNVEV (reference sequence). The ends were cut back, 5 bases at V and 2 bases at J, with 10 bases in the middle. The CDR3 nucleotides are TGTGCCAGCAGTCCCAGGGGCCCCTACGAGCAGTACTTC. Translation: CASSPRGPYEQYF.

The rearrangement links TRBV30 to TRBJ1-6, with 9 bases aligning to TRBD1. This CDR3 region has 15 residues. J gave up 7 bases and V 3 bases, and 7 bases lay outside the gene matches. CDR1 GTSNPN and CDR2 SVGIG come from the germline V gene (reference sequence). CDR3 DNA: TGTGCCTGGAGGGGAACCGGGACAGGGAATTCACCCCTCCACTTT. Its translation: CAWRGTGTGNSPLHF. Filled out from reference TRBV30 and TRBJ1-6, the complete variable domain reads SQTIHQWPATLVQPVGSPLSLECTVEGTSNPNLYWYRQAAGRGLQLLFYSVGIGQISSEVPQNLSASRPQDRQFILSSKKLLLSDSGFYLCAWRGTGTGNSPLHFGNGTRLTVT.

This chain links TRBV6-5 with TRBJ2-1; TRBD2 matches at 8 bases. The CDR3 loop spans 15 amino acids. Germline V CDR1 and CDR2: MNHEY, SVGAGI. Germline trimming cut 6 bases from V and 0 bases from J; bases unmatched to any gene: 4. The CDR3 loop is CASRRGVSSYNEQFF. CDR3 coding DNA: TGTGCCAGCAGGCGGGGGGTGAGCTCCTACAATGAGCAGTTCTTC.

The chain links TRBV19 to TRBJ1-2; tentative D call: TRBD1 (5 bases). Looked up from germline, CDR1 is LNHDA and CDR2 is SQIVND (reference sequence). Trimming took off 5 bases at V and 3 bases at J, with 22 bases between the two ends. The CDR3 has 17 amino acids. This CDR3 reads CASSSRESGFTYYGYTF. In nucleotides, the CDR3 is TGTGCCAGTAGTTCCAGGGAGAGCGGGTTCACTTACTATGGCTACACCTTC.